These T cell receptor beta chains were read from a single sample in a study of persistence of HIV-infected CD4 T cells. Sequenced by immunoSEQ multiplex PCR; TCRdb stores in-frame clones only, minus some. The table shows approximately 27,000 clones, with over 65% occurring only once. Antigens for these TCRs are unknown. The sample in question was CD4+ T cells sorted from PBMCs after roughly 18-hour stimulation, obtained from a patient who received antiretroviral therapy. These receptors all stem from an adult woman with HIV who was CMV-seropositive. Each CDR3 is given with its conserved first and last residue. A D gene is named only where the DNA matches it firmly. Only some rows state a clone size, as once, few, many or a class for expanded clones.

>TRBD1|TRBV5-5|few|TRBJ1-2
CASSGLTGMHYGYTF
TGTGCCAGCAGCGGACTGACAGGGATGCACTATGGCTACACCTTC
>.|TRBV2|medium-sized|TRBJ1-1
CASSPLGTRNTEAFF
TGTGCCAGCAGCCCACTCGGGACGAGGAACACTGAAGCTTTCTTT
>.|TRBV11-1|.|TRBJ1-1
CASSLFPWANTEAFF
TGTGCCAGCAGCTTATTCCCGTGGGCGAACACTGAAGCTTTCTTT
>.|TRBV5-6|few|TRBJ1-2
CASSLIGQLGGYTF
TGTGCCAGCAGCTTGATAGGCCAACTCGGCGGCTACACCTTC
>.|TRBV4-1|.|TRBJ1-4
CASSQEGLANEKLFF
TGCGCCAGCAGCCAAGAGGGGCTGGCTAATGAAAAACTGTTTTTT
>.|TRBV19|.|TRBJ1-2
CASSIPDRAYYGYTF
TGTGCCAGTAGTATCCCAGACAGAGCTTACTATGGCTACACCTTC
>TRBD2|TRBV5-1|once|TRBJ2-2
CASSLGTTNTGELFF
TGCGCCAGCAGCCTAGGGACTACGAACACCGGGGAGCTGTTTTTT
>TRBD1|TRBV6-5|.|TRBJ1-2
CASGGQGASNYGYTF
TGTGCCAGCGGGGGACAGGGGGCCTCTAACTATGGCTACACCTTC
>.|TRBV5-8|.|TRBJ2-7
CASSRRTLIGGEQYF
TGTGCCAGCAGCCGTAGGACACTCATAGGAGGGGAGCAGTACTTC
>.|TRBV7-6|.|TRBJ2-3
CASSLRPGGTSTDTQYF
TGTGCCAGCAGCTTAAGGCCTGGGGGGACTAGCACAGATACGCAGTATTTT
>.|TRBV7-6|.|TRBJ2-7
CASTPQFTSYEQYF
TGTGCCAGCACCCCGCAGTTTACTTCCTACGAGCAGTACTTC
>.|TRBV5-3|.|TRBJ2-5
CARSLLAAATPQETQYF
TGTGCCAGAAGCTTGCTAGCAGCCGCCACACCTCAAGAGACCCAGTACTTC
>.|TRBV3-1/TRBV3-2|.|TRBJ1-6
CASSQGQHNSPLHF
TGTGCCAGCAGCCAAGGACAGCATAATTCACCCCTCCACTTT
>.|TRBV11-3|.|TRBJ2-1
CASSFGSLSGYNEQFF
TGTGCCAGCAGCTTTGGGTCCTTATCGGGGTACAATGAGCAGTTCTTC
>.|TRBV2|few|TRBJ1-1
CASSRTRNTEAFF
TGTGCCAGCAGCCGGACGAGGAACACTGAAGCTTTCTTT
>.|TRBV6-5|.|TRBJ1-5
CASSPGRFNQPQHF
TGTGCCAGCAGTCCGGGACGGTTCAATCAGCCCCAGCATTTT
>TRBD2|TRBV5-1|.|TRBJ2-3
CASSFSGVAGVPSTDTQYF
TGCGCCAGCAGCTTCTCCGGGGTAGCGGGGGTCCCCAGCACAGATACGCAGTATTTT
>.|TRBV6-6|.|TRBJ1-6
CAIRESYNSPLHF
TGTGCCATCAGGGAATCCTATAATTCACCCCTCCACTTT
>.|TRBV25-1|.|TRBJ1-5
CASSVGNQPQHF
TGTGCCAGCAGTGTAGGGAATCAGCCCCAGCATTTT
>.|TRBV5-4|.|TRBJ2-3
CASSSLSTDTQYF
TGTGCCAGCAGCTCCCTTAGCACAGATACGCAGTATTTT
>TRBD1|TRBV19|few|TRBJ1-2
CASRPGTAVNYGYTF
TGTGCCAGTAGGCCCGGGACAGCAGTTAACTATGGCTACACCTTC
>TRBD1|TRBV29-1|.|TRBJ2-7
CSVGTGTVFYEQYF
TGCAGCGTTGGGACCGGGACAGTTTTCTACGAGCAGTACTTC
>.|TRBV6-6|.|TRBJ2-3
CASNRQGTDTQYF
TGTGCCAGCAACCGACAGGGCACAGATACGCAGTATTTT
>TRBD2|TRBV28|.|TRBJ2-1
CASSPGLAGGDEQFF
TGTGCCAGCAGTCCCGGGCTAGCGGGGGGCGATGAGCAGTTCTTC
>TRBD1|TRBV7-3|few|TRBJ1-2
CASSFHRGVNYGYTF
TGTGCCAGCAGCTTCCACAGGGGCGTAAACTATGGCTACACCTTC
>TRBD1|TRBV29-1|.|TRBJ1-4
CSVFHGTANEKLFF
TGCAGCGTCTTCCACGGGACAGCTAATGAAAAACTGTTTTTT
>TRBD1|TRBV5-6|.|TRBJ2-1
CASSLEGQGNNEQFF
TGTGCCAGCAGCTTGGAGGGACAGGGCAACAATGAGCAGTTCTTC
>.|TRBV19|.|TRBJ1-5
CASSVQPGLERQPQHF
TGTGCCAGTAGTGTACAACCGGGCCTCGAGAGGCAGCCCCAGCATTTT
>.|TRBV6-5|.|TRBJ2-1
CASKTIPSSNEQFF
TGTGCCAGCAAGACTATCCCCTCCTCTAATGAGCAGTTCTTC
>.|TRBV9|.|TRBJ1-1
CASSAGGGTSEAFF
TGTGCCAGCAGCGCTGGGGGGGGTACCTCCGAAGCTTTCTTT
>.|TRBV5-1|.|TRBJ2-7
CASSLVAGGGGEQYF
TGCGCCAGCAGCTTGGTGGCAGGTGGAGGCGGCGAGCAGTACTTC
>TRBD1|TRBV4-1|.|TRBJ1-3
CASSQDTRGQVNTIYF
TGCGCCAGCAGCCAAGATACGAGGGGGCAGGTAAACACCATATATTTT
>.|TRBV4-1|.|TRBJ1-2
CASSQNRDGYGYTF
TGCGCCAGCAGCCAGAACAGGGACGGCTATGGCTACACCTTC
>TRBD1|TRBV27|.|TRBJ1-5
CASSSTGQGAHYSNQPQHF
TGTGCCAGCAGTTCAACGGGACAGGGCGCCCATTATAGCAATCAGCCCCAGCATTTT